The present T cell receptor beta chain was sequenced within a study of shared clonotypes between healthy human individuals. The CDR3 contains 15 residues. Germline V gene data show CDR1 as SGHAT and CDR2 as FQNNGV. Trimming took 3 bases from V and 7 from J; bases not matched to a gene: 5. Clones were read by immunoSEQ multiplex PCR, and TCRdb kept only the in-frame ones, dropping some. The table lists fewer than 850,000 clones, about nine tenths of them singletons, with 30% to 35% in the top ten. Comments on this clone: Antigen: not known.

Study results and limitations: Clonotypes shared by all four sorted-subset donors had higher generation probabilities than non-shared clonotypes. Few donors limited the genetic and exposure-history diversity represented.

The chain recombines TRBV11-2 with TRBJ2-7; 14 bases are shared with TRBD2. Sequencing was performed on memory CD8+ T cells from PBMCs. The sample's subset: CD45RO+ cells pooled with CCR7-negative TemRA cells. The clonotype comes from a man between 18 and 35 years old in good health. Some clones in this sample may be carry-over from other donors' samples. Written as DNA, the CDR3 is TGTGCCAGCAGCTTGACCGGGACTAGCGGGAGAGAGCAGTACTTC. Translation: CASSLTGTSGREQYF.